This record looks at one TCR beta chain sequence and its context. This sample is drawn from a study of shared clonotypes between healthy human individuals. Turning to the study itself: The cohort comprised a couple of women and a few men. Their ages spanned 18 to 49 years. Each donor's CD8 memory used one plate, CD8 naive two, each CD4 subset three.

Recent acute infections and vaccinations were absent in the healthy HIV-negative adult donors. Deep-level running was used for the assay. The assay was immunoSEQ multiplex PCR, and TCRdb's table has in-frame clones only and misses some. The table includes about 680,000 clones, approximately 79% detected once. Sequenced material: memory CD4+ T cells sorted from blood. Specified subset: CD45RA-negative fraction. This TCR was recovered from a woman aged 30 to 39 in good health.

CDR3 sequence (DNA): TGTGCCAGTATCCCTCGGGGTGGGCACCCGAACACTGAAGCTTTCTTT. It codes for CASIPRGGHPNTEAFF. The chain uses TRBV19 and TRBJ1-1; D is uncertain. Deletions cut 7 bases from V and 1 base from J, with 19 bases between. CDR1 is LNHDA and CDR2 is SQIVND in the germline V gene (reference sequence). The CDR3 extends over 16 amino acids.